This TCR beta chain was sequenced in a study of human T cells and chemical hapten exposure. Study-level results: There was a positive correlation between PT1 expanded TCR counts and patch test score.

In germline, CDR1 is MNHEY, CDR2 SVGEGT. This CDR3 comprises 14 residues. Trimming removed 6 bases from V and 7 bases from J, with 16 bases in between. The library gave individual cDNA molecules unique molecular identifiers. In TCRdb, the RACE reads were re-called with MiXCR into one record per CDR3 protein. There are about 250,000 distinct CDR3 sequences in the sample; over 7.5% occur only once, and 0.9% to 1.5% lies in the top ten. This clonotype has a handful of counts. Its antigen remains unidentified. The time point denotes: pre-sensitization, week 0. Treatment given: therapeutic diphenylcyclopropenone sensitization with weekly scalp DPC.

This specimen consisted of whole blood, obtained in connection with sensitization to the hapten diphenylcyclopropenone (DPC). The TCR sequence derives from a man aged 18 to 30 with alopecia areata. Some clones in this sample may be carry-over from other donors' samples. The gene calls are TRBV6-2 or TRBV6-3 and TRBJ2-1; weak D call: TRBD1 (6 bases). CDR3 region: CASRGTGLLNEQFF. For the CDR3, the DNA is TGTGCCAGCAGAGGAACAGGGTTACTGAATGAGCAGTTCTTC.